This T cell receptor beta chain emerged from a study of cytomegalovirus exposure and HLA in healthy donors. Across the study: In terms of ancestry, the Caucasian-associated cluster contained about four fifths of the approximately 400 genotyped donors.

Study-wide results and caveats: Cytomegalovirus status was reportedly diagnosed by the classifier with high specificity and sensitivity.

PCR used 60 Vbeta primers and 13 Jbeta primers. Clones were sequenced by immunoSEQ multiplex PCR, and TCRdb holds only the in-frame ones, with some missing. The sample holds a few hundred thousand clones, 75% to 90% seen once. Regarding this clone: The antigen remains undetermined.

Every donor was a healthy person donating bone marrow. The CDR3 covers 15 residues. The V gene's germline CDR1 is KGHSH and CDR2 LQKENI. V lost 3 bases, J lost 7 bases, and 16 bases lay in between. The specimen sequenced was PBMCs. The source of this sequence is a girl aged 2-10 years in good health and CMV-seronegative. The gene calls are TRBV18 and TRBJ2-1, with D tentatively TRBD1 (5 bases). The CDR3 sequence is CASSPGNRKGNEQFF. The DNA of the CDR3 is TGTGCCAGCTCACCTGGCAACAGGAAGGGGAATGAGCAGTTCTTC.